Listed below are T cell receptor beta chains from one sample, sequenced in a study of blood T cell repertoires in COVID-19. Generated by immunoSEQ multiplex PCR, the TCRdb table keeps only in-frame clones and is missing some. The repertoire holds 95,000 to 110,000 clones, with 70% to 90% as singletons. Specimen: peripheral blood. The receptors derive from a middle-aged man in a cohort sampled during active COVID-19. CDR3s include the opening cysteine and the closing phenylalanine or tryptophan. A D gene is named only where the DNA matches it firmly. Not all rows give a size; the values are once, few, many and, for expanded clones, a class.

>-|TRBV6-1|-
CASSGRPGDANYGYTF
>-|TRBV10-3|-
CAISSGPTDTQYF
>-|TRBV5-1|-
CASSVRDNSNTEAFF
>-|TRBV7-9|TRBD1
CASSLDDRGSRWQYF
>-|TRBV5-1|TRBD1
CASSLDRVGLNTEAFF
>-|TRBV20-1|-
CSASENQGYYGYTF
>-|TRBV5-1|TRBD2
CASSYRAGGPRNEQFF
>-|TRBV7-6|-
CASSPEWTYEYEQFF
>-|TRBV24-1|-
CATGPAGRDTQYF
>once|TRBV7-3|TRBD2
CASSPQGAGGYTDTQYF
>few|TRBV25-1|TRBD1
CASSERDSTVPQPQHF
>-|TRBV29-1|-
CSAVSGQIYGYTF
>-|TRBV9|-
CASSTGTTGSGEAFF
>-|TRBV9|TRBD2
CASSVRSGGTDTQYF
>-|TRBV27|TRBD1
CASSNSGGYSYEQYF
>-|TRBV5-1|TRBD2
CASSSGLAGGNQETQYF
>once|TRBV11-2|-
CASSNSWGSGNTGELFF
>-|TRBV5-5|-
CASRPGLSGDGTGELFF
>-|TRBV10-2|TRBD1
CASSDTTGGPEAFF
>-|TRBV27|-
CASSPYRTAGVDSPLHF
>-|TRBV19|TRBD1
CASSLGQGVKHSPLHF
>-|TRBV4-2|TRBD2
CASSQDLASGGPVQYF
>-|TRBV5-4|-
CASSLRSGEQFF
>-|TRBV4-3|TRBD2
CASRPGGPEDTQYF
>-|TRBV3-1/TRBV3-2|TRBD2
CASSQRSGGRTDTQYF
>-|TRBV6-5|-
CASNLDSRAEAFF
>-|TRBV7-2|-
CASSLLTGSHSGANVLTF
>-|TRBV15|TRBD1
CATSRDAMTGAFSTF
>-|TRBV20-1|TRBD2
CSASLLASRYEQYF
>-|TRBV7-2|TRBD2
CASSQRTSGGAVEQFF
>-|TRBV5-6|TRBD1
CASSLLQGGGYTF
>-|TRBV24-1|TRBD1
CATRDRTSTEAFF
>-|TRBV5-1|TRBD1
CASSPDRDTEAFF
>-|TRBV10-3|-
CAISEGTYNEQFF
>-|TRBV2|-
CASKQELSPLHF
>-|TRBV7-9|-
CASSSSGEVSGNTIYF
>-|TRBV3-1/TRBV3-2|-
CASSREAINTEAFF
>-|TRBV7-8|-
CASSRTPQNTGELFF
>-|TRBV12-3/TRBV12-4|-
CASSLDKGLFF
>-|TRBV11-2|-
CASSAEEIQYF
>-|TRBV12-3/TRBV12-4|-
CASSFGGNTEAFF
>once|TRBV6-6|-
CASSYSPGGSQAEAFF
>-|TRBV5-1|TRBD1
CASSLVPDRPNTGELFF
>-|TRBV2|-
CASSENSPVTNYGYTF
>once|TRBV5-1|-
CASSSGGSRTGGAKNIQYF
>few|TRBV6-5|TRBD1
CASGAGTGSSYGYTF